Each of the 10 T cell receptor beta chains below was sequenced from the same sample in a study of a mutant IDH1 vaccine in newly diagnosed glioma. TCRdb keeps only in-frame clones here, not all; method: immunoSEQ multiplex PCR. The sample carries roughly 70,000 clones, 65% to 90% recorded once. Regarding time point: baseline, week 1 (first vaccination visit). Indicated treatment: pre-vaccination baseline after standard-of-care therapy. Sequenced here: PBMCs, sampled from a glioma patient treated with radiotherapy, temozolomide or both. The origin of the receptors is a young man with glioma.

The CDR3 region has the DNA TGTGCCAGCAGTGTAGGTGGGACAGGGCGGTATGGCTACACCTTC. Translating it yields CASSVGGTGRYGYTF. The chain joins TRBV6-1 to TRBJ1-2; 9 bases fit TRBD1. In germline, CDR1 is MNHNS, CDR2 SASEGT. The CDR3 length is 15 residues. With 4 bases clipped from V and 5 bases from J, the junction kept 8 bases outside the gene matches.

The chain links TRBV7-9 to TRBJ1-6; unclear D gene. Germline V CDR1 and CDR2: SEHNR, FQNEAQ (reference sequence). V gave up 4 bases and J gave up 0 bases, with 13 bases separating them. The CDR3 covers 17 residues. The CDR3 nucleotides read TGTGCCAGCAGCTCGGGCCTTGCAAGCTCCTATAATTCACCCCTCCACTTT. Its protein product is CASSSGLASSYNSPLHF.

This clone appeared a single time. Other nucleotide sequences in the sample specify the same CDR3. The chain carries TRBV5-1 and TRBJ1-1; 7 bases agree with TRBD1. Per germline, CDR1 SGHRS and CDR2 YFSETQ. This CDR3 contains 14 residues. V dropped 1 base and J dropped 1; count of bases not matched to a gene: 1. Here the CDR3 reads CASSLQGGNTEAFF. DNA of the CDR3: TGCGCCAGCAGCTTGCAGGGGGGGAACACTGAAGCTTTCTTT.

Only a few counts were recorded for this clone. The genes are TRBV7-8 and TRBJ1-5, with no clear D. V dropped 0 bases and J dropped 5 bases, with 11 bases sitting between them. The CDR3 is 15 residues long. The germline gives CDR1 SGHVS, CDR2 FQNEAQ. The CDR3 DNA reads TGTGCCAGCAGCTTAGCGAACCGGGCGGATCAGCCCCAGCATTTT. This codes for CASSLANRADQPQHF. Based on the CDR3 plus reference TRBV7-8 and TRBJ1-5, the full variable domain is GAGVSQSPRYKVAKRGQDVALRCDPISGHVSLFWYQQALGQGPEFLTYFQNEAQLDKSGLPSDRFFAERPEGSVSTLKIQRTQQEDSAVYLCASSLANRADQPQHFGDGTRLSIL.

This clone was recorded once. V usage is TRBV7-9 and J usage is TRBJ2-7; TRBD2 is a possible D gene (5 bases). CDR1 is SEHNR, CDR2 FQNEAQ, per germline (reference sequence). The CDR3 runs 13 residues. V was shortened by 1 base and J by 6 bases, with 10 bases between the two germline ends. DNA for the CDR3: TGTGCCAGCAGCTTAGGAGGGTCGGGCGAGCAGTACTTC. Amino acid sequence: CASSLGGSGEQYF.

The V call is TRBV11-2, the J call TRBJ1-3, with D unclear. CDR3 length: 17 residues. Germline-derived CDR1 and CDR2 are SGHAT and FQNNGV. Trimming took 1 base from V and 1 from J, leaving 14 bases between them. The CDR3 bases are TGTGCCAGCAGCTTAGTTCGGGGTTCTACATCTGGAAACACCATATATTTT. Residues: CASSLVRGSTSGNTIYF.

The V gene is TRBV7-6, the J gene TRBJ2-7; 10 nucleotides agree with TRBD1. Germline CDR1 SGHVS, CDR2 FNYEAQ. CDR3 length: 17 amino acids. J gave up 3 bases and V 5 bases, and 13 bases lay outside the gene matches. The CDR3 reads CASSHGQGEGELYEQYF. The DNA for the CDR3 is TGTGCCAGCAGCCATGGACAGGGGGAGGGGGAACTCTACGAGCAGTACTTC.

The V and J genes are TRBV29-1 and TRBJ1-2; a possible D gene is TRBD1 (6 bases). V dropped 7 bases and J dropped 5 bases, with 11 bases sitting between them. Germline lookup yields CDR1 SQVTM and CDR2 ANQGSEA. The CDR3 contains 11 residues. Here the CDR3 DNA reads TGCAGCGATAGGGGGGCGTATGGCTACACCTTC. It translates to CSDRGAYGYTF.

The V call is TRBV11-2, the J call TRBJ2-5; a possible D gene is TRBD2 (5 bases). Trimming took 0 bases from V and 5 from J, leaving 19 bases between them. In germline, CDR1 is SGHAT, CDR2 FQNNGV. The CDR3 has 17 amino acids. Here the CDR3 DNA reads TGTGCCAGCAGCTTAGATTCATCCCCGGATCCGGGGGAGACCCAGTACTTC. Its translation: CASSLDSSPDPGETQYF.

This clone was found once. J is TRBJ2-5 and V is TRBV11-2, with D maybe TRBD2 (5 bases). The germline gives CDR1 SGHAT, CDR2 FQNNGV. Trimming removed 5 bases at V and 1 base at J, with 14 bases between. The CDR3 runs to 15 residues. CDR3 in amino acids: CASSPPGRSQETQYF. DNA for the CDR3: TGTGCCAGCAGCCCACCGGGAAGGTCCCAAGAGACCCAGTACTTC.